This T cell receptor beta chain was found in a study of T cells in Graves' hyperthyroidism and ophthalmopathy. In this sample, this clonotype turned up many times. Its antigen is as yet unknown. Authors of the study amplified TCR beta CDR3 regions from RNA transcripts. In the first-round RT-PCR of the TCR CDR3, the HTBI primer set was used. Each CDR3 protein gets one entry after TCRdb re-called the multiplex PCR reads with MiXCR. The repertoire holds about 460,000 distinct CDR3 sequences, with 20% to 25% as singletons. Points from the study as a whole: Before onset, by a median of around 6.1 months, the model predicted ophthalmopathy.

A NOSPECS grade of at least 4, a Clinical Activity Score of at least 3 and duration under 3 months were recorded in ophthalmopathy patients. Based on clinical symptoms, serum thyroxine and TRAb, thyroid ultrasound and orbital computed tomography, diagnoses were reached. Germline V gives CDR1 MNHNS, CDR2 SASEGT. The CDR3 runs to 14 residues. V lost 6 bases to trimming and J lost 3 bases; unmatched junction nucleotides: 3. The sequence came from a woman aged 70 to 79 with Graves' ophthalmopathy. Sequencing was carried out using blood. This rearrangement joins TRBV6-1 to TRBJ2-7; TRBD2 agrees at 12 bases. The CDR3 bases are TGTGCCAGCAGCCTAGCGGGAGGGTTCTACGAGCAGTACTTC. Its translation is CASSLAGGFYEQYF.